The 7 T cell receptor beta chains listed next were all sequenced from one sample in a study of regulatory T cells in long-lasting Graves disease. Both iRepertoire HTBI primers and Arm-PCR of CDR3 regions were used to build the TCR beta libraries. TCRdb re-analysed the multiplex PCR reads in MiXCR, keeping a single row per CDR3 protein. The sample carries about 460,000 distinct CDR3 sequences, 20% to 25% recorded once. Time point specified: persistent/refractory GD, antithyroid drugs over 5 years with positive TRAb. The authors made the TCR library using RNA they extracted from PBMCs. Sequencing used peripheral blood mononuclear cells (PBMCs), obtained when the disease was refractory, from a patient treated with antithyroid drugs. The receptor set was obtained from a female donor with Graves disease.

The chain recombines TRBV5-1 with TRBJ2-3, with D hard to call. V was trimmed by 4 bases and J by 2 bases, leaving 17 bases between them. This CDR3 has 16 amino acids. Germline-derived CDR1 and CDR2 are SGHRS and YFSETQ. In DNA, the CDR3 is TGCGCCAGCAGCCGCCCGTTGGGCGACCTCACAGATACGCAGTATTTT. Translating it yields CASSRPLGDLTDTQYF.

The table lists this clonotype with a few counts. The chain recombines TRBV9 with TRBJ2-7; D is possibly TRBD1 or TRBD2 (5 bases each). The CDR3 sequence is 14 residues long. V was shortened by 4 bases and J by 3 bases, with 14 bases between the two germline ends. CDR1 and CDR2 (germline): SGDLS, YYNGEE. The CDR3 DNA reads TGTGCCAGCAGCCAGATGGGGGATAGCTACGAGCAGTACTTC. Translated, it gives CASSQMGDSYEQYF.

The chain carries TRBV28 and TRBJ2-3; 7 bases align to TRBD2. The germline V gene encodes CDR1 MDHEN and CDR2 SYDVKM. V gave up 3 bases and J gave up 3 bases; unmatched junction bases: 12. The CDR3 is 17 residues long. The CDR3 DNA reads TGTGCCAGCAGTTTCCCGCAGGGAGGGACCACAACAGATACGCAGTATTTT. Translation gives CASSFPQGGTTTDTQYF.

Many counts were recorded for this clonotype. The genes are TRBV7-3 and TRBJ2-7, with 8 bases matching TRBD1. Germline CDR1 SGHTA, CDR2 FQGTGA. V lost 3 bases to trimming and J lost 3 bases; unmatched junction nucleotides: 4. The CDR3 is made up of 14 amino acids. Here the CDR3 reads CASSFPGGSYEQYF. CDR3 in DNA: TGTGCCAGCAGCTTCCCAGGGGGCAGCTACGAGCAGTACTTC.

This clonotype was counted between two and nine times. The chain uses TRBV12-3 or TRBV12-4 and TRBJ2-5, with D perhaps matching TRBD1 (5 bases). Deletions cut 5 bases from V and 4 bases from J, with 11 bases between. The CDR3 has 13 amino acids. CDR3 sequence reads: CASSGARRETQYF. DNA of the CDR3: TGTGCCAGCAGTGGGGCCAGACGAGAGACCCAGTACTTC.

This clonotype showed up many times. CDR3 sequence (DNA): TGTGCCAGCAGTTACGACCTTCACTCGCGGGCGAACACCGGGGAGCTGTTTTTT. The encoded protein is CASSYDLHSRANTGELFF. The J gene is TRBJ2-2, the V gene TRBV6-5; TRBD2 is a possible D gene (5 bases). V lost 2 bases and J lost 0, with 16 bases in between. CDR3 length equals 18 residues. Germline-derived CDR1 and CDR2 are MNHEY and SVGAGI.

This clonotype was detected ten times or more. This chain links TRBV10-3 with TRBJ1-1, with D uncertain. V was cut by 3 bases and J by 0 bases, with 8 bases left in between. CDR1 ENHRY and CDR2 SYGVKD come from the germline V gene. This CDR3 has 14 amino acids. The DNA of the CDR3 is TGTGCCATCAGTGACACCCCTTTGAACACTGAAGCTTTCTTT. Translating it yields CAISDTPLNTEAFF.